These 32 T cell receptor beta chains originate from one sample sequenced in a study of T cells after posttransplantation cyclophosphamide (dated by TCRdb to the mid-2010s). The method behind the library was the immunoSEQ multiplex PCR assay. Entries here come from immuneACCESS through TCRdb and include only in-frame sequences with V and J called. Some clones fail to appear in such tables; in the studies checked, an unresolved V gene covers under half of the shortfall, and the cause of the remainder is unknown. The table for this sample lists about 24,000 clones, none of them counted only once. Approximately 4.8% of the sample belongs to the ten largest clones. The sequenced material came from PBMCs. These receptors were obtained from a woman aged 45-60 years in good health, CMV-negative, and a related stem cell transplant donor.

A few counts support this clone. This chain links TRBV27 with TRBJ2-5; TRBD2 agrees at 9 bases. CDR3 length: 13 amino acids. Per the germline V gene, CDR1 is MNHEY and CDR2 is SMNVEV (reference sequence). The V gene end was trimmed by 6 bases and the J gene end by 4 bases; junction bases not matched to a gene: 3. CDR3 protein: CASRVAGVETQYF. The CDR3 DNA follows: TGTGCCAGCAGAGTAGCGGGAGTAGAGACCCAGTACTTC.

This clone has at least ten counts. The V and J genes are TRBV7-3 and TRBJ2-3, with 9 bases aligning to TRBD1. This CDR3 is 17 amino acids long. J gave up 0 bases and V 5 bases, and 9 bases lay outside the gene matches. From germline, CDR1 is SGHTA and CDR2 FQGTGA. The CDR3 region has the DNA TGTGCCAGCAGCCCGGGACAGGGAATCTCTAGCACAGATACGCAGTATTTT. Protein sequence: CASSPGQGISSTDTQYF. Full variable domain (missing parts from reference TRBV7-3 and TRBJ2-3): GAGVSQTPSNKVTEKGKYVELRCDPISGHTALYWYRQSLGQGPEFLIYFQGTGAADDSGLPNDRFFAVRPEGSVSTLKIQRTERGDSAVYLCASSPGQGISSTDTQYFGPGTRLTVL.

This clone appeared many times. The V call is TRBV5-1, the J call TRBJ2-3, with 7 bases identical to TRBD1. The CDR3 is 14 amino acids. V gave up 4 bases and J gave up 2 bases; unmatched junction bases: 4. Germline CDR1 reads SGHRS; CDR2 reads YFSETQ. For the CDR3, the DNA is TGCGCCAGCAGCCAACAGGGGAACACAGATACGCAGTATTTT. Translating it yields CASSQQGNTDTQYF.

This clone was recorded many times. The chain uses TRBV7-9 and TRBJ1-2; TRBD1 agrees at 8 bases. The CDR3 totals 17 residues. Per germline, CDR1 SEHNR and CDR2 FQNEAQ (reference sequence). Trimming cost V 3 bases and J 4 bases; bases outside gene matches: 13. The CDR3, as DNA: TGTGCCAGCAGCTTTTTACAGGGGGGTCGGTTCGGCTATGGCTACACCTTC. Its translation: CASSFLQGGRFGYGYTF.

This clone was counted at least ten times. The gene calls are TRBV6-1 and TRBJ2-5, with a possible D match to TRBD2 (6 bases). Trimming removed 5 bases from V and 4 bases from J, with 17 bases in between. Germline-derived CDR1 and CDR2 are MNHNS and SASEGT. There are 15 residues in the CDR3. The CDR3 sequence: CASSPTGGWGETQYF. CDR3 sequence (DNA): TGTGCCAGCAGTCCCACAGGAGGGTGGGGAGAGACCCAGTACTTC.

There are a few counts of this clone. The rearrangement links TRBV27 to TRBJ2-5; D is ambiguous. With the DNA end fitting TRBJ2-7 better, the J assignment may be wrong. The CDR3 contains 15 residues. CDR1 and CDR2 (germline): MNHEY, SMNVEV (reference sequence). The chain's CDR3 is CASSFGKAVHYEQYF. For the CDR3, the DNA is TGTGCCAGCAGTTTCGGAAAGGCGGTTCACTACGAGCAGTACTTC.

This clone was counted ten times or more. As DNA, the CDR3 is TGTGCCAGTAAGGGGGGGCAGGCCTACACCGGGGAGCTGTTTTTT. This codes for CASKGGQAYTGELFF. The chain is built from TRBV19 and TRBJ2-2; D might be TRBD2 (7 bases). V lost 7 bases to trimming and J lost 3 bases, with 15 bases between them. Germline V CDR1 and CDR2: LNHDA, SQIVND (reference sequence). This CDR3 is 15 amino acids long. Looking up the rest from reference TRBV19 and TRBJ2-2 gives the full variable domain: DGGITQSPKYLFRKEGQNVTLSCEQNLNHDAMYWYRQDPGQGLRLIYYSQIVNDFQKGDIAEGYSVSREKKESFPLTVTSAQKNPTAFYLCASKGGQAYTGELFFGEGSRLTVL.

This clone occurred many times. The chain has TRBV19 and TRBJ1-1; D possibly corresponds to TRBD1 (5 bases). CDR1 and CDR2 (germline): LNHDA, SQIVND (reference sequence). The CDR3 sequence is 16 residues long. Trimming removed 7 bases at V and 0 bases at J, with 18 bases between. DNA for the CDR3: TGTGCCAGTACTTCTTCAGGGCTTCCCCTGAACACTGAAGCTTTCTTT. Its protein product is CASTSSGLPLNTEAFF.

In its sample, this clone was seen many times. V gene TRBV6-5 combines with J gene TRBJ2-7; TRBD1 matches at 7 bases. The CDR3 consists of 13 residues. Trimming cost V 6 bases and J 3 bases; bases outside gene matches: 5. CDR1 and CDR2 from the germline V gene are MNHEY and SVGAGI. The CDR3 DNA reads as TGTGCCAGCAGAGTGGCAGGGGGCTACGAGCAGTACTTC. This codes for CASRVAGGYEQYF.

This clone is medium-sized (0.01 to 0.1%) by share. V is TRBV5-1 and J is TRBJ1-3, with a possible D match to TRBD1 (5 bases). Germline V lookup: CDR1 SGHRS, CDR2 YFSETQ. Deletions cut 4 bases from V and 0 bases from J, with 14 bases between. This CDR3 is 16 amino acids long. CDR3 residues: CASSLQGTSSGNTIYF. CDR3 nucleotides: TGCGCCAGCAGCCTTCAGGGTACAAGCTCTGGAAACACCATATATTTT.

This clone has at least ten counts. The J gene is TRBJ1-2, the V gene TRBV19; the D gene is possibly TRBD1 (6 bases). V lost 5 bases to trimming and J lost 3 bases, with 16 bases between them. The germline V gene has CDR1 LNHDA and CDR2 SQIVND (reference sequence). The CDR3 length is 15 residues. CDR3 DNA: TGTGCCAGTAGTTCACACAGGGTTGGGTACTATGGCTACACCTTC. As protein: CASSSHRVGYYGYTF.

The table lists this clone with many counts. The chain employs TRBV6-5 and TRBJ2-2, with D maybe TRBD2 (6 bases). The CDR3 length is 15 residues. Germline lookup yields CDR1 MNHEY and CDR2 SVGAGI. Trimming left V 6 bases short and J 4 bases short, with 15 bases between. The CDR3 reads CASSLRDSGTGELFF. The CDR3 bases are TGTGCCAGCAGCCTACGGGACTCCGGCACCGGGGAGCTGTTTTTT.

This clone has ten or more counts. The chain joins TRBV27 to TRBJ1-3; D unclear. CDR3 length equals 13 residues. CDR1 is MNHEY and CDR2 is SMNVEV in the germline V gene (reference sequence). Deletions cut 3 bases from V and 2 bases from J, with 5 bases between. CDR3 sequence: CASSFLAGNTIYF. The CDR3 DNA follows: TGTGCCAGCAGTTTTCTAGCTGGAAACACCATATATTTT.

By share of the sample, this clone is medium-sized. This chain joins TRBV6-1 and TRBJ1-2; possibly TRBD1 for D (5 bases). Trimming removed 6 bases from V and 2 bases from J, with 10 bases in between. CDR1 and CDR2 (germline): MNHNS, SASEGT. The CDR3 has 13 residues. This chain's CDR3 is CASSPAGNYGYTF. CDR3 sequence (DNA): TGTGCCAGCAGCCCAGCAGGGAACTATGGCTACACCTTC.

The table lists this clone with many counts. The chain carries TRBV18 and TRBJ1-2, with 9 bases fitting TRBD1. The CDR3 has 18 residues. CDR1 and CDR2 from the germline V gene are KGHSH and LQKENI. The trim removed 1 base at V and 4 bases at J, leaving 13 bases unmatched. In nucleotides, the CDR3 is TGTGCCAGCTCACCACTAAGCGATCAAACAGGGGGCGGCTATGGCTACACCTTC. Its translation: CASSPLSDQTGGGYGYTF.

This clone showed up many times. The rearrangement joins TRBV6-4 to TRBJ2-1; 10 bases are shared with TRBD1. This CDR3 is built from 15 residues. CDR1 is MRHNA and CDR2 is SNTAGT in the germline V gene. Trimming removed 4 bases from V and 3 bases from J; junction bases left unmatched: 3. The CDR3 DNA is TGTGCCAGCAGTGGACAGGGGGCAGGCTACAATGAGCAGTTCTTC. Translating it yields CASSGQGAGYNEQFF.

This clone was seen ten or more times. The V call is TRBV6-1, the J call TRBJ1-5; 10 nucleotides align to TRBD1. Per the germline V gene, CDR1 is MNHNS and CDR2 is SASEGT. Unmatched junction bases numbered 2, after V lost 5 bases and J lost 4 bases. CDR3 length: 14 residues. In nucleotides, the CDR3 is TGTGCCAGCAGTCCGGGACAGGGGAATCAGCCCCAGCATTTT. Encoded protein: CASSPGQGNQPQHF.

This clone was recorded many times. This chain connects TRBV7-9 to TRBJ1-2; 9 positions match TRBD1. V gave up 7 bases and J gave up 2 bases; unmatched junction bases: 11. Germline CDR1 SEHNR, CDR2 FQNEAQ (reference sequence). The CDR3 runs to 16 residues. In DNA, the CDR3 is TGTGCCAGCATCCCCACCATTGGACAGGGGAACTATGGCTACACCTTC. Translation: CASIPTIGQGNYGYTF.

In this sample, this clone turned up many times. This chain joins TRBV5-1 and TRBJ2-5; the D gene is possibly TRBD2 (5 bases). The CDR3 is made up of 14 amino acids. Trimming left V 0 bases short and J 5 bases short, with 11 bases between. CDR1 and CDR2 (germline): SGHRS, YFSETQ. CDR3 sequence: CASSLDSRGETQYF. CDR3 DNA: TGCGCCAGCAGCTTGGACAGTCGAGGGGAGACCCAGTACTTC.

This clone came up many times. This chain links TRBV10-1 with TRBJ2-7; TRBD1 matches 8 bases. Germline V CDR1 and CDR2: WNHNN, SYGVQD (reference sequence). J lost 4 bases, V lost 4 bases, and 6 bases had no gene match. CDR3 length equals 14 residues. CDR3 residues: CASSATGEKYEQYF. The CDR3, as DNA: TGCGCCAGCAGTGCGACAGGGGAGAAGTACGAGCAGTACTTC.

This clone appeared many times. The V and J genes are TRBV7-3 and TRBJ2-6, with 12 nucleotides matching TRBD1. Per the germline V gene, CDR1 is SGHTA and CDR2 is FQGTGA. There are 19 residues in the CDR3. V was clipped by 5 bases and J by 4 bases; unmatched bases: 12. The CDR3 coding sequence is TGTGCCAGCAGCCGGCACCCCGGGACAGGGGGCGCAGGGGCCAACGTCCTGACTTTC. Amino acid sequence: CASSRHPGTGGAGANVLTF.

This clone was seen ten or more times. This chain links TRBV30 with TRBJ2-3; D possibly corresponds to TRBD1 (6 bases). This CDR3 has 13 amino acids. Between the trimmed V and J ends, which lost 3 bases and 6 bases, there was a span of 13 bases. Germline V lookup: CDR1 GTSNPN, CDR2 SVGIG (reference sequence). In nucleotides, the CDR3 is TGTGCCTGGAGGTTAACAGGGTCCGATACGCAGTATTTT. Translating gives CAWRLTGSDTQYF.

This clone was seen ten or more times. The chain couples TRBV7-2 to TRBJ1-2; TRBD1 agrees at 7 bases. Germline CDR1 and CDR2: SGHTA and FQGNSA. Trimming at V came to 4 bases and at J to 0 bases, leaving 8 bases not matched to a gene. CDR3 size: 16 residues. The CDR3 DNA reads TGTGCCAGCAGCTACCTGACAGGGTATCCTAACTATGGCTACACCTTC. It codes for CASSYLTGYPNYGYTF.

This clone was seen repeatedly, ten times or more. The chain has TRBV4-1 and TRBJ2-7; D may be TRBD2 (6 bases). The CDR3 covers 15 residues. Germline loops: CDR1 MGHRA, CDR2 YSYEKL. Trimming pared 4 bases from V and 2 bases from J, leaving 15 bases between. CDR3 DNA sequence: TGCGCCAGCAGCCTAGGACTATCCTCAACCTACGAGCAGTACTTC. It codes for CASSLGLSSTYEQYF.

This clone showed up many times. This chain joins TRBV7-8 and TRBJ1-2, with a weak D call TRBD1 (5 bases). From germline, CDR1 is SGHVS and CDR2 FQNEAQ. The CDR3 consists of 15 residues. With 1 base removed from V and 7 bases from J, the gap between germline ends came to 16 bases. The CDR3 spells CASSLERTTILGYTF. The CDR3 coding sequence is TGTGCCAGCAGCTTAGAGAGGACAACGATACTTGGCTACACCTTC.

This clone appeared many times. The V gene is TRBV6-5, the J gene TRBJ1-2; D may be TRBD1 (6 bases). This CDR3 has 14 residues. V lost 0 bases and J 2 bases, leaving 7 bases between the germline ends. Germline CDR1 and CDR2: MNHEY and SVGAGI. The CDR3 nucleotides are TGTGCCAGCAGTTACTCAGGGGGAAACTATGGCTACACCTTC. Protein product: CASSYSGGNYGYTF.

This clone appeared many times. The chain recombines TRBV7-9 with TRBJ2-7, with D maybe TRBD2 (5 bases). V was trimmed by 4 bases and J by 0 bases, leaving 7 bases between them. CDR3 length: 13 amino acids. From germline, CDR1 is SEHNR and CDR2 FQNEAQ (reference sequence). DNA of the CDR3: TGTGCCAGCAGCTCGGGAATCTCCTACGAGCAGTACTTC. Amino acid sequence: CASSSGISYEQYF.

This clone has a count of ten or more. CDR3 region: CASRRTSGDTGELFF. The CDR3 region has the DNA TGTGCCAGCAGGCGGACTAGCGGGGACACCGGGGAGCTGTTTTTT. This chain connects TRBV2 to TRBJ2-2; 12 positions match TRBD2. Trimming removed 6 bases from V and 3 bases from J; junction bases left unmatched: 2. Germline assignment: CDR1 SNHLY and CDR2 FYNNEI. The CDR3 extends over 15 amino acids.

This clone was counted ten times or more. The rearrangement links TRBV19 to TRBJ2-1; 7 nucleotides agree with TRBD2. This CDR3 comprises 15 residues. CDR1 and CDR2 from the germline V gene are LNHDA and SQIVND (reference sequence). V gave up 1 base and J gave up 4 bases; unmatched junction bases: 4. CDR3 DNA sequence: TGTGCCAGTAGTATAGGACTAGCCGATTACAATGAGCAGTTCTTC. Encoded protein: CASSIGLADYNEQFF.

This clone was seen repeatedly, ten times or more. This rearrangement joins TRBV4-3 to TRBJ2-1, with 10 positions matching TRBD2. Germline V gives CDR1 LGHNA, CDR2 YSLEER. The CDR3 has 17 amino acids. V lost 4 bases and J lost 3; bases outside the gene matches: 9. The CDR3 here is CASSRDIAGGLYNEQFF. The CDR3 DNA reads TGCGCCAGCAGCCGAGATATAGCGGGGGGCCTCTACAATGAGCAGTTCTTC.

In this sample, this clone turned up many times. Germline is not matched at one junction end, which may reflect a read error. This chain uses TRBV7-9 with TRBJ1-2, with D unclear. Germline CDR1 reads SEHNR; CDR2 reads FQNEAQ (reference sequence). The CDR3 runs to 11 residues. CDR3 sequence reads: CASSLAEEDFF. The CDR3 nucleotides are TGTGCCAGCAGCTTAGCCGAGGAAGATTTTTTC. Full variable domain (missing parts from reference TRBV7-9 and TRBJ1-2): DTGVSQNPRHKITKRGQNVTFRCDPISEHNRLYWYRQTLGQGPEFLTYFQNEAQLEKSRLLSDRFSAERPKGSFSTLEIQRTEQGDSAMYLCASSLAEEDFFGSGTRLTVV.

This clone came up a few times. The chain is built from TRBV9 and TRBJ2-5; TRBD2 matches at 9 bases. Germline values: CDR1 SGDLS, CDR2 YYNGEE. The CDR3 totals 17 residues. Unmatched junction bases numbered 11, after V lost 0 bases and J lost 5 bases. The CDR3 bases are TGTGCCAGCAGCGTAGGAGAAGGGCGGGGGGGCCGTGAGACCCAGTACTTC. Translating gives CASSVGEGRGGRETQYF.